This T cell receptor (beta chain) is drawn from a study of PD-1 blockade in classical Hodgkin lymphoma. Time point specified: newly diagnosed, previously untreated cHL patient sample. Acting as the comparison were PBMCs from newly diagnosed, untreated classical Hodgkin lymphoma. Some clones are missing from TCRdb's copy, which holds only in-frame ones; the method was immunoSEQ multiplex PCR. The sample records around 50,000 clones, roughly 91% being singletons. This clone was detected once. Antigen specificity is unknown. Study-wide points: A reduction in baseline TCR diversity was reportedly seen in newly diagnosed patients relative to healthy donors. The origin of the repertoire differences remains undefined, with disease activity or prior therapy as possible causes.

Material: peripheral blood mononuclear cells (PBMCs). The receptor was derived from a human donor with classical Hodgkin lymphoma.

The CDR3 DNA follows: TGCAGCGTTTGGCTGGGGACAGGGTTTTCCTACGAGCAGTACTTC. Its translation is CSVWLGTGFSYEQYF. This chain links TRBV29-1 with TRBJ2-7; 9 positions match TRBD1. The CDR3 runs to 15 residues. Per the germline V gene, CDR1 is SQVTM and CDR2 is ANQGSEA. J lost 1 base, V lost 5 bases, and 9 bases had no gene match.